This T cell receptor beta chain was sequenced in a study of shared clonotypes between healthy human individuals. Overall study findings and caveats: Non-shared clonotypes showed lower generation probabilities than clonotypes common to all four donors. A handful of donors shared around 5% of their naive CD4 clonotypes.

As to this clone: Its antigen is unidentified.

Assay used: immunoSEQ multiplex PCR; TCRdb lists only in-frame clones, some missing. This sample carries under 550,000 clones, about 96% of them seen once, and the ten largest clones take approximately 0.06%. V dropped 6 bases and J dropped 2 bases, with 5 bases sitting between them. The CDR3 has 11 amino acids. The germline gives CDR1 SGHRS, CDR2 YFSETQ. This TCR was sampled from a woman between 25 and 40 years old in good health. The sample taken for sequencing was naive CD4+ T cells sorted from blood. The sample's subset: CD45RA+ positively selected. The chain links TRBV5-1 to TRBJ1-1; D gene ambiguous. The CDR3 bases are TGCGCCAGCACGTCAAACACTGAAGCTTTCTTT. It translates to CASTSNTEAFF.